This is a list of T cell receptor beta chains from one sample in a study of shared clonotypes between healthy human individuals. Sequencing was performed with immunoSEQ multiplex PCR; in TCRdb, only in-frame clones are kept and a portion is missing. The repertoire consists of millions of clones, with approximately 95% occurring once and the leading ten covering roughly 0.13%. The sequencing input was naive CD4+ T cells sorted from blood. The receptors were sampled from a man aged 18 to 30 in good health. CDR3s include the opening cysteine and the closing phenylalanine or tryptophan. Fields, in order: CDR3 protein, CDR3 DNA, D gene, J gene, clone size, V gene. D genes are given only for firm matches. Expanded clones are given a class, and other clones once, few, many or no size at all.

CASSLRDTLAYEQYF TGTGCCAGCAGCCTCCGGGACACGTTAGCCTACGAGCAGTACTTC NA TRBJ2-7 NA TRBV7-8
CASSLEGARQPQHF TGTGCCAGCAGCTTAGAGGGGGCTCGCCAGCCCCAGCATTTT TRBD1 TRBJ1-5 once TRBV7-9
CASTEQGAYEQYF TGTGCCAGCACCGAACAGGGGGCGTACGAGCAGTACTTC TRBD1 TRBJ2-7 NA TRBV28
CASSERRASGGSDTQYF TGTGCCAGCAGTGAACGCAGGGCTAGCGGGGGTTCAGATACGCAGTATTTT TRBD2 TRBJ2-3 NA TRBV2
CASSLGGNTEAFF TGTGCCAGCAGCTTAGGAGGGAACACTGAAGCTTTCTTT NA TRBJ1-1 NA TRBV11-2
CSVGPLGGGETQYF TGCAGCGTTGGACCCCTTGGAGGGGGAGAGACCCAGTACTTC NA TRBJ2-5 NA TRBV29-1
CASSPGVRYEQYF TGTGCCAGCTCACCCGGGGTTCGGTACGAGCAGTACTTC NA TRBJ2-7 NA TRBV18
CASSQPDREGELFF TGCGCCAGCAGCCAACCGGACAGGGAAGGAGAACTGTTTTTT TRBD1 TRBJ1-4 NA TRBV4-3
CASSRLTSGSYPYEQYF TGCGCCAGCAGCCGTCTTACTAGCGGGAGTTACCCCTACGAGCAGTACTTC TRBD2 TRBJ2-7 NA TRBV5-1
CASSPLGGQETQYF TGTGCCAGCTCACCCCTGGGCGGCCAAGAGACCCAGTACTTC NA TRBJ2-5 NA TRBV18
CASTPTLSSYEQYF TGTGCCAGCACCCCGACACTGAGCTCCTACGAGCAGTACTTC NA TRBJ2-7 NA TRBV28
CATDRASYEQYF TGTGCCACGGACCGGGCTTCCTACGAGCAGTACTTC NA TRBJ2-7 NA TRBV6-1
CSVGSREELFF TGCAGCGTTGGCTCCCGGGAGGAGCTGTTTTTT NA TRBJ2-2 NA TRBV29-1
CASSFSGPRSSETQYF TGCGCCAGTTCGTTTTCCGGGCCTAGGAGCTCAGAGACCCAGTACTTC NA TRBJ2-5 NA TRBV5-1
CASSLSGGPYNEQFF TGTGCCAGCAGCTTAAGCGGGGGCCCTTACAATGAGCAGTTCTTC TRBD2 TRBJ2-1 NA TRBV7-9
CASMGVLYGYTF TGTGCCAGCATGGGGGTCCTCTATGGCTACACCTTC NA TRBJ1-2 NA TRBV6-5
CASSQGWGLAGGRDTETQYF TGTGCCAGCAGCCAAGGGTGGGGACTAGCGGGGGGACGGGATACGGAGACCCAGTACTTC TRBD2 TRBJ2-5 NA TRBV4-2
CASSFGLYEQYF TGTGCCAGCAGCTTTGGCCTCTACGAGCAGTACTTC NA TRBJ2-7 NA TRBV7-2
CASSSDGTLVYEQYF TGTGCCAGCAGCTCAGACGGGACATTGGTCTACGAGCAGTACTTC NA TRBJ2-7 NA TRBV5-6
CASAGIMAGPLFF TGTGCCAGCGCTGGCATCATGGCCGGCCCCCTGTTCTTC NA TRBJ2-1 NA TRBV2
CAISPTGDEQYF TGTGCCATCTCGCCCACGGGCGACGAGCAGTACTTC NA TRBJ2-7 NA TRBV10-3
CASSSEGRDTEAFF TGTGCCAGCAGCTCGGAGGGGAGGGACACTGAAGCTTTCTTT NA TRBJ1-1 NA TRBV5-6
CASKLGHSTGELFF TGTGCCAGCAAACTCGGACATTCCACCGGGGAGCTGTTTTTT NA TRBJ2-2 NA TRBV28
CASSLESVGLAGYTF TGTGCCAGCAGCTTAGAGTCTGTGGGGTTAGCTGGCTACACCTTC NA TRBJ1-2 NA TRBV7-9
CASSLAGHLHTGELFF TGTGCCAGCAGCTTAGCCGGACACCTTCACACCGGGGAGCTGTTTTTT NA TRBJ2-2 NA TRBV7-9
CASSFSGSSYEQYF TGTGCCAGCAGCTTTAGCGGGAGCTCCTACGAGCAGTACTTC TRBD2 TRBJ2-7 many TRBV11-2
CASSQGSTSARDEQFF TGTGCCAGCAGCCAAGGGTCCACTAGCGCTCGGGATGAGCAGTTCTTC TRBD2 TRBJ2-1 NA TRBV7-8
CASIPGPGRNTEAFF TGTGCCAGCATCCCAGGGCCAGGGAGAAATACTGAAGCTTTCTTT NA TRBJ1-1 NA TRBV28
CASSLHAGQETQYF TGCGCCAGCAGCTTGCACGCGGGCCAAGAGACCCAGTACTTC NA TRBJ2-5 NA TRBV5-1
CASSNRTGPSYEQYF TGTGCCAGCAGCAACAGAACGGGACCCTCCTACGAGCAGTACTTC NA TRBJ2-7 NA TRBV21-1
CASSLFQGTGTEAFF TGTGCCAGCAGCCTTTTCCAGGGGACGGGCACTGAAGCTTTCTTT NA TRBJ1-1 NA TRBV7-2
CASSAMDRGRVNYGYTF TGTGCCAGCAGTGCGATGGACAGAGGGCGGGTTAACTATGGCTACACCTTC NA TRBJ1-2 once TRBV6-1
CATSSRTSSYNEQFF TGTGCCACCAGCTCTCGAACTAGCTCCTACAATGAGCAGTTCTTC NA TRBJ2-1 NA TRBV15
CASSSGTGGITEAFF TGCGCCAGCAGCTCCGGGACAGGGGGAATCACTGAAGCTTTCTTT TRBD1 TRBJ1-1 NA TRBV5-1
CASSLDRRTQYF TGTGCCAGCAGCTTAGACAGGAGGACCCAGTACTTC NA TRBJ2-5 NA TRBV7-2
CASSERVTKNIQYF TGCGCCAGCAGCGAGAGGGTTACCAAAAACATTCAGTACTTC NA TRBJ2-4 NA TRBV5-1
CASSESSLAGLETQYF TGCGCCAGCAGTGAGTCAAGCCTAGCGGGATTGGAGACCCAGTACTTC TRBD2 TRBJ2-5 once TRBV10-1
CASSLVGPLTVYEQYF TGCGCCAGCAGCTTGGTTGGCCCCCTGACGGTCTACGAGCAGTACTTC NA TRBJ2-7 NA TRBV5-1
CASSKPGTSGGYEQYF TGCGCCAGCAGCAAGCCCGGGACTAGCGGGGGCTACGAGCAGTACTTC TRBD2 TRBJ2-7 NA TRBV10-1
CASRNQGASYTF TGTGCCAGCAGAAACCAAGGGGCTAGCTACACCTTC NA TRBJ1-2 NA TRBV6-5
CASSSLGRGAGHEQYF TGTGCCAGCAGCTCCCTAGGCAGGGGCGCGGGCCACGAGCAGTACTTC NA TRBJ2-7 NA TRBV5-4
CASREDVAGEQFF TGTGCCAGCAGGGAGGACGTTGCCGGTGAGCAGTTCTTC NA TRBJ2-1 NA TRBV7-6
CAISEGGRTTDTQYF TGTGCCATCAGTGAAGGCGGGAGGACCACAGATACGCAGTATTTT TRBD2 TRBJ2-3 NA TRBV10-3
CASSLDALAGGQETQYF TGCGCCAGCAGCTTGGACGCACTAGCGGGGGGGCAGGAGACCCAGTACTTC TRBD2 TRBJ2-5 NA TRBV5-1
CASSLQPNTEAFF TGTGCCAGCAGCCTACAGCCGAACACTGAAGCTTTCTTT NA TRBJ1-1 NA TRBV6-5
CATSRDGGIGETQYF TGTGCCACCAGCAGAGATGGGGGGATCGGGGAGACCCAGTACTTC NA TRBJ2-5 NA TRBV15
CASSLARANTEAFF TGTGCCAGCAGTCTGGCCAGGGCGAACACTGAAGCTTTCTTT NA TRBJ1-1 NA TRBV6-5
CASSELGIGYNEQFF TGTGCCAGCAGTGAATTGGGAATAGGCTACAATGAGCAGTTCTTC NA TRBJ2-1 NA TRBV6-1
CASSVAQGLAETQYF TGTGCCAGCAGCGTAGCTCAGGGGTTGGCAGAGACCCAGTACTTC NA TRBJ2-5 NA TRBV9
CASSFGDRQSYEQYF TGCGCCAGCAGCTTCGGCGACAGACAATCCTACGAGCAGTACTTC NA TRBJ2-7 NA TRBV5-1
CASGYIGLGTGKLFF TGTGCTAGTGGATATATCGGGCTCGGAACGGGAAAACTGTTTTTT NA TRBJ1-4 NA TRBV12-5
CASSPSLAGTYNEQFF TGTGCCAGCAGCCCATCACTAGCGGGAACCTACAATGAGCAGTTCTTC TRBD2 TRBJ2-1 NA TRBV7-2
CASSLGTRQFF TGTGCCAGCAGCTTGGGTACCAGGCAGTTCTTC NA TRBJ2-1 NA TRBV5-4
CASRRGEVHTEAFF TGCGCCAGCAGACGGGGGGAAGTTCACACTGAAGCTTTCTTT NA TRBJ1-1 NA TRBV5-1
CASSSGEGEKLFF TGTGCCAGCAGTTCGGGGGAGGGAGAAAAACTGTTTTTT NA TRBJ1-4 NA TRBV6-5
CASSVGGSPLHF TGTGCCAGCAGCGTTGGGGGTTCACCCCTCCACTTT NA TRBJ1-6 NA TRBV9
CASIPGQTNSPLHF TGTGCCAGCATCCCGGGACAGACGAATTCACCCCTCCACTTT TRBD1 TRBJ1-6 NA TRBV28
CASSLDRSYEQYF TGTGCCAGCAGCCTTGACCGGTCCTACGAGCAGTACTTC NA TRBJ2-7 NA TRBV5-4